This T cell receptor beta chain was profiled in a study of T cell repertoires in cytomegalovirus infection. Looking at the study overall: Shared public TCR beta signatures pointed to both CMV infection and a matching HLA type. Study-level results: The ex vivo response showed dominance by HLA-C-restricted CMV-specific TCR beta clonotypes. Cumulative frequency of public TCR beta families picked out carriers of CMV plus the relevant HLA.

TCRdb passed the reads through MiXCR, listing each CDR3 protein once. Among some 500,000 distinct CDR3 sequences, around two fifths were seen once, and the ten largest hold around 48%. Looked up from germline, CDR1 is MNHEY and CDR2 is SMNVEV (reference sequence). The CDR3 runs to 16 residues. J lost 4 bases, V lost 5 bases, and 11 bases had no gene match. In the case of this clonotype: Its antigen is unknown.

The clonotype originates from a human donor in good health (CMV status not recorded). Some clones in this sample may be carry-over from other donors' samples. The genes are TRBV27 and TRBJ2-1, with TRBD1 matching over 7 bases. The starting material was cultured PBMCs, obtained from culture after CMV antigen stimulation. CDR3 sequence (DNA): TGTGCCAGCAGTCGTAGGACAGGATCAGGGTACAATGAGCAGTTCTTC. Protein product: CASSRRTGSGYNEQFF.